The T cell receptor (beta chain) under discussion was sequenced for a study of Graves' ophthalmopathy and Graves' hyperthyroidism listed by TCRdb under 2018. Describing the broader study: Peripheral blood was collected at initial diagnosis, before any treatment. TCR beta repertoire signatures were used to distinguish Graves' ophthalmopathy from Graves' hyperthyroidism and to predict progression to ophthalmopathy. In total, 135 blood samples were TCR-sequenced: around 42 ophthalmopathy, some 75 hyperthyroidism and some 17 hyperthyroidism-to-ophthalmopathy patients. To explore V-J signatures that distinguish ophthalmopathy from hyperthyroidism, a discovery set of about a hundred patients was enrolled, made up of 43 with ophthalmopathy and 55 to 65 with stable hyperthyroidism. An independent validation cohort was composed of 18 hyperthyroidism patients and more than 15 patients who later progressed from hyperthyroidism to ophthalmopathy. In roughly six hyperthyroidism patients, the T-cell repertoire of thyroid tissue was compared with the T-cell repertoire of blood. Following sampling, methimazole starting at 30 mg daily was administered to hyperthyroidism patients, and high-dose intravenous methylprednisolone was administered to ophthalmopathy patients. The roughly 100 discovery patients were randomly split 7:3 into training and test sets.

CDR3 length: 12 amino acids, cysteine to phenylalanine. Only CDR3 DNA is held: 36 bases, read in frame from base 1. The junction shows trimming of 0 bases on V and 9 bases on J, plus 8 bases between the germline ends. The germline V gene supplies CDR1 SGHTA and CDR2 FQGNSA. Hyperthyroidism was defined as stable when no progression to ophthalmopathy occurred within 18 months of follow-up. Hyperthyroidism patients were newly diagnosed, were aged 18 to 65 years, and had a disease duration under 2 months. Anyone with other autoimmune diseases, uncontrolled infections, pregnancy or lactation was excluded from the study. Diagnosis was based on clinical symptoms, serum thyroxine, TRAb, thyroid ultrasound and orbital computed tomography. PBMCs were isolated from approximately 10 ml of fresh peripheral blood by Ficoll-Paque density gradient centrifugation. Trizol reagent was used to extract the total RNA, and its quality was then checked on an Agilent 2100 Bioanalyzer.

For repertoire sequencing, TCR beta CDR3 regions were amplified from RNA transcripts. HTBI primers and the Qiagen OneStep RT-PCR kit were used in a first-round RT-PCR, which was followed by a second-round multiplex PCR, size selection and purification. The libraries underwent paired-end sequencing with 100 bp reads on an Illumina HiSeq2000. In the authors' own workflow: SOAPnuke was used to process the reads, removing any read that contained adapters or uncalled bases, had a mean Phred below 15, or lacked an exact match to the constant primer or identifier. High-quality paired reads were merged with COPE v1.2.5. Each unique nucleotide sequence was defined as a clonotype, and clonotypes were aligned to IMGT TRB V, D and J references with MiTCR v1.1. The analysis was limited to V-J combinations with a frequency above 0.0001, which together covered just over 98% of the repertoires. For each V-J combination, a TCR clonal expansion and chaos score was defined as F50 clonal expansion divided by the chaos observed in the TCRdist matrix. Welch's t-statistics and random forest were used to reduce the features to approximately 13 V-J combinations, which were then used as input to a naive Bayes classifier. The similarity between thyroid and blood repertoires was quantified using the Morisita-Horn index. The public reads were reanalyzed by TCRdb: fastp trimming at Q25, MiXCR alignment, in-frame beta chains only. Each CDR3 protein gets just one entry, which takes the most common genes and DNA from the rows behind it. The V and J calls shown here were made by TCRdb, not taken from the authors' results. The sample includes about 420,000 distinct CDR3 sequences, with around 21% observed a single time. The top ten clonotypes cover around 3% of the sample.

This clonotype was observed at least ten times. Its antigen is unknown. No base-level quality is on record; no much larger clone is a single base apart. The paper's findings and limits, for the study overall: In cross-validation, the 13-signature model distinguished ophthalmopathy from stable hyperthyroidism with around 90% sensitivity and approximately 81% specificity, while in the test set the corresponding values were about 80% and 75%. No statistical method was used to set the sample size in advance, and the investigators knew which group each participant was assigned to. Among expanded thyroid clonotypes with frequency above 0.001, most also showed up in blood, which suggests that blood repertoires may reflect the thyroid immune response. In validation, the model predicted ophthalmopathy progression with about 64% sensitivity and approximately 75% specificity; some 13 predicted patients were CT-confirmed with GO in a median of approximately 6.5 months.

Sequenced: peripheral blood. The receptor's source is a woman aged 18-35 years with stable Graves' hyperthyroidism. Donor details come from another sample of the same person, matched by shared clones. Here the chain combines TRBV7-2 and TRBJ1-2; the D gene remains uncertain. The CDR3 in this case is CASSLAGRSYTF. The DNA sequence is TGTGCCAGCAGCTTAGCAGGGCGTAGCTACACCTTC.